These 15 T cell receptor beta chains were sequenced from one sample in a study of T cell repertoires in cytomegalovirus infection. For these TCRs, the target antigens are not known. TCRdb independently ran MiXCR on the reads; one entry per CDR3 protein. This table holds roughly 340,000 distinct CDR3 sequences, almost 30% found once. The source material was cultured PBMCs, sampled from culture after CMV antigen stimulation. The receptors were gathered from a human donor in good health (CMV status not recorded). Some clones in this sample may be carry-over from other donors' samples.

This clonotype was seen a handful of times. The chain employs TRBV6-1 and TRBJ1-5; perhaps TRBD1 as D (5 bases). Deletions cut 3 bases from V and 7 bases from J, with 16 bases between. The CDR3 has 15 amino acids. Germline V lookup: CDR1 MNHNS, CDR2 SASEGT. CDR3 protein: CASSEEVRGGQPQHF. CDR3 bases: TGTGCCAGCAGTGAGGAGGTGAGGGGCGGGCAGCCCCAGCATTTT.

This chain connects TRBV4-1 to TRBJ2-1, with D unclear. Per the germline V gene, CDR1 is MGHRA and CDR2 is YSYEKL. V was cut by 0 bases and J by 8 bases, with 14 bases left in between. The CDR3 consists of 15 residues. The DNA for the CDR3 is TGCGCCAGCAGCCAAGAGCCGCACTTAAACGATGAGCAGTTCTTC. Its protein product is CASSQEPHLNDEQFF.

The CDR3 bases are TGTGCCAGCAGCCCACCGGGCCTAAGACTCTACGAGCAGTACTTC. It translates to CASSPPGLRLYEQYF. The chain couples TRBV7-9 to TRBJ2-7, with D hard to call. CDR1 is SEHNR, CDR2 FQNEAQ, per germline (reference sequence). Between the trimmed V and J ends, which lost 5 bases and 3 bases, there was a span of 17 bases. This CDR3 comprises 15 residues.

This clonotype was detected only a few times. DNA for the CDR3: TGTGCCAGCAGTACCCTTGGACTAGCGGGAGCACTGGACTACGAGCAGTACTTC. It is translated as CASSTLGLAGALDYEQYF. The chain joins TRBV27 to TRBJ2-7; 13 bases fit TRBD2. With 5 bases clipped from V and 3 bases from J, the junction kept 13 bases outside the gene matches. The CDR3 runs to 18 residues. CDR1 is MNHEY and CDR2 is SMNVEV in the germline V gene (reference sequence).

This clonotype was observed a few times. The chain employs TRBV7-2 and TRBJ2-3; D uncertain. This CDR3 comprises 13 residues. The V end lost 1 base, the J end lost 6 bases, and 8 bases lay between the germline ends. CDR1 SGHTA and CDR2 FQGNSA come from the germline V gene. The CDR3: CASSLDSVDTQYF. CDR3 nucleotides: TGTGCCAGCAGCTTAGATTCGGTGGATACGCAGTATTTT.

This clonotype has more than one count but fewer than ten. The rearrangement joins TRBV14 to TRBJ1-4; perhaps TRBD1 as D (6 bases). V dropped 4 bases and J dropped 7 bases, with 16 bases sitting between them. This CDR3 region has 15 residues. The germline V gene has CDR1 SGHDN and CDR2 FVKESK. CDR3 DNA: TGTGCCAGCAGCCCCATAACCGGGACACGTGAAAAACTGTTTTTT. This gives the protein CASSPITGTREKLFF.

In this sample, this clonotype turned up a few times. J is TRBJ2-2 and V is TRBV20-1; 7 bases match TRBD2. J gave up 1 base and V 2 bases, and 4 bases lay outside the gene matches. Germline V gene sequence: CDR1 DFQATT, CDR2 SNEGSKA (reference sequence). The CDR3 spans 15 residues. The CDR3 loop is CSARPGTMNTGELFF. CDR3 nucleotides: TGCAGTGCTAGACCCGGGACTATGAACACCGGGGAGCTGTTTTTT.

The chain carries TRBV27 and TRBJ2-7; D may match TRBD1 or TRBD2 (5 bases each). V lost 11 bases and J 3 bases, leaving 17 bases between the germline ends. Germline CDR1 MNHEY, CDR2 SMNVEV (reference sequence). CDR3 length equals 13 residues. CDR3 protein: CAAQRMGDYEQYF. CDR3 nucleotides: TGTGCCGCACAGAGGATGGGGGACTACGAGCAGTACTTC.

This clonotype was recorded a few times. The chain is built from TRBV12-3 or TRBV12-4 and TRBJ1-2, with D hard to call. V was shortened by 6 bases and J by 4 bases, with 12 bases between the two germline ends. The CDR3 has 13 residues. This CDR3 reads CASRNDGSYGYTF. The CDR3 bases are TGTGCCAGCAGGAACGACGGGAGCTATGGCTACACCTTC.

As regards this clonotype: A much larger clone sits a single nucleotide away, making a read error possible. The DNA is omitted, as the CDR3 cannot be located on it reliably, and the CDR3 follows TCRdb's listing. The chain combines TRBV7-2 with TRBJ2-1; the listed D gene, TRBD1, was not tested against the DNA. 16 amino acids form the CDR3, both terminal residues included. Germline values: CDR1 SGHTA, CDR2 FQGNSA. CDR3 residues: CASSLFGQGTVDEQLF.

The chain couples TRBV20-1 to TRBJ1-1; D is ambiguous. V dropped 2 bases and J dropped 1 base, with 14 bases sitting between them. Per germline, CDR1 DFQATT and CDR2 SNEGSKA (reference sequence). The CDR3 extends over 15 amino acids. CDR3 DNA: TGCAGTGCTAGATCCCAATTCTTTGGGAACACTGAAGCTTTCTTT. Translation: CSARSQFFGNTEAFF.

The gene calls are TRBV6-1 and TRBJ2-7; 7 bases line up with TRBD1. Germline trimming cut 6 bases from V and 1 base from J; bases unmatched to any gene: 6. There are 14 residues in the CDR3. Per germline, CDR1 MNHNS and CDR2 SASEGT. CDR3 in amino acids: CASRQDRTSYEQYF. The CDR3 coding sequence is TGTGCCAGCAGGCAGGACAGGACGTCCTACGAGCAGTACTTC.

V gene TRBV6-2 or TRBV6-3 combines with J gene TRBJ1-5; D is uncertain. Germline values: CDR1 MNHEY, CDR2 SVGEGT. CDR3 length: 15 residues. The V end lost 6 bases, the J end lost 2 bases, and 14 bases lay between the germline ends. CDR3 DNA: TGTGCCAGCAGACACCGGGCGACGGGCAATCAGCCCCAGCATTTT. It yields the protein CASRHRATGNQPQHF.

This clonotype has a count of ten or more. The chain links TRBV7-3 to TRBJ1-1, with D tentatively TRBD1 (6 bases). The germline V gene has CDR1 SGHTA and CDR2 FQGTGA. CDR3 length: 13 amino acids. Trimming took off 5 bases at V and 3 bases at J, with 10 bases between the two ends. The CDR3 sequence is CASSVGQYTEAFF. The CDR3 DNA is TGTGCCAGCAGCGTAGGACAGTACACTGAAGCTTTCTTT.

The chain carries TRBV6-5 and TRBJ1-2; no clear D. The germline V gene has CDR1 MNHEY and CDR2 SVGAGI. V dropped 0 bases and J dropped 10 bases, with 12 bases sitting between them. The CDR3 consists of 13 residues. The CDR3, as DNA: TGTGCCAGCAGTTACTCGACGGGTAGGGCCTACACCTTC. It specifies CASSYSTGRAYTF.